This TCR beta chain was found in a study of T-cell memory formation after mild COVID-19. Study-wide context: The TCR clusters were mostly specific to one donor.

The V end was cut by 2 bases, the J end by 5 bases, with 6 bases between. There are 13 residues in the CDR3. Per the germline V gene, CDR1 is ENHRY and CDR2 is SYGVKD. The study, taken as a whole, reports: CM and EM subsets held most contracting CD4+ clones; EMRA held CD8+ ones. Day 37-peaking second-wave clones had unconfirmed SARS-CoV-2 specificity. Cross-reactive memory seemingly joined, as some responding clones were found in pre-infection memory.

TCRdb re-called the 5' RACE reads through MiXCR, storing one row per CDR3 protein. In the table there are approximately 65,000 distinct CDR3 sequences, less than 9.5% of which are singletons. Note on this clonotype: The target antigen is unknown.

The J gene is TRBJ2-2, the V gene TRBV10-3; D call uncertain. The sequenced sample was PBMCs or a T cell subset sorted from them (not recorded which). The source is a man younger than 30 who had mild COVID-19 (a few samples of this study predate the infection). Cell type and time point are not known. In DNA form, the CDR3 reads TGTGCCATCAGTGAGACGGGTACCGGGGAGCTGTTTTTT. This codes for CAISETGTGELFF.